This T cell receptor beta chain was retrieved from a study of shared clonotypes between healthy human individuals. Study-level points and caveats: Approximately 5% was the fraction of naive CD4 clonotypes found shared across several donors.

With 5 bases clipped from V and 4 bases from J, the junction kept 8 bases outside the gene matches. This CDR3 has 16 residues. CDR1 is MDHEN, CDR2 SYDVKM, per germline. With respect to this clone: The antigen is unknown.

The data were produced by immunoSEQ multiplex PCR, yet TCRdb's version contains in-frame clones alone and is incomplete. The sample includes more than 850,000 clones, around 82% of them seen just once. The specimen was memory CD4+ T cells from PBMCs. Stated subset: CD45RA-negative fraction. The receptor was isolated from a man between 18 and 35 years old in good health. Some clones in this sample may be carry-over from other donors' samples. The chain links TRBV28 to TRBJ1-5; 10 nucleotides match TRBD1. The CDR3 DNA sequence: TGTGCCAGCAGTCCCGGAGACAGGGGGCGAAATCAGCCCCAGCATTTT. Residues: CASSPGDRGRNQPQHF.